This T cell receptor (beta chain) was identified during a study of blood T cell repertoires in COVID-19. Study-level information: The samples span acute and convalescent COVID-19 from the United States, Italy and Spain. Sample material is recorded as cDNA or gDNA derived from T cells, B-cell-depleted T cells, or PBMCs.

Germline CDR1 and CDR2: SQVTM and ANQGSEA. This CDR3 spans 10 amino acids. Trimming stripped 6 bases from V and 8 bases from J, with 11 bases between. Authors' data handling: Cell counts per sample came from amplifying reference gene primers. Libraries were prepared by immunoSEQ multiplex PCR; TCRdb keeps only in-frame clonotypes and omits some of them. V and J calls and clone size are as listed in that table; D and trimming were resolved from the DNA. The sample lists fewer than 40,000 clones, about three quarters occurring once. The receptor's source is a man in his 60s with acute or convalescent COVID-19. The specimen sequenced was peripheral blood. This sequence joins TRBV29-1 and TRBJ2-7; no clear D. In nucleotides, the CDR3 is TGCAGCGTCGCGGAGACTCAGCAGTACTTC. As protein: CSVAETQQYF.